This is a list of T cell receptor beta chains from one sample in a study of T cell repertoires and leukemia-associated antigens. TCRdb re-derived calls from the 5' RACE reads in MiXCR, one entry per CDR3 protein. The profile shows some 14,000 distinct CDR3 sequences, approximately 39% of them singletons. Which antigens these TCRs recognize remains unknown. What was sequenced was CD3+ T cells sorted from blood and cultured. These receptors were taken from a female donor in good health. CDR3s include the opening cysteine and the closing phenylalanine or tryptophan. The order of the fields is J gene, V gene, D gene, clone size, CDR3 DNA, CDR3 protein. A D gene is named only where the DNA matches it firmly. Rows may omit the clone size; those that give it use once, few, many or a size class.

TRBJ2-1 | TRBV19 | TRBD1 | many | TGTGCCAGTAGGCCGGGACAGGGTATATTGAATGAGCAGTTCTTC | CASRPGQGILNEQFF
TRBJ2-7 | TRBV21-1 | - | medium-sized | TGTGCCGATAAGCCCTACGAGCAGTACTTC | CADKPYEQYF
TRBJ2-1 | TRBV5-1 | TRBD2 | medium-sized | TGCGCCAGCAGCTCGAGCGGGAGGTCGGGGAATGAGCAGTTCTTC | CASSSSGRSGNEQFF
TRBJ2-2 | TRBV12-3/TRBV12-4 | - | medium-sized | TGTGCCAGCAGCACTAACACCGGGGAGCTGTTTTTT | CASSTNTGELFF
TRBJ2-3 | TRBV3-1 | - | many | TGTGCCAGCAGGCAAGGGGATACGCAGTATTTT | CASRQGDTQYF
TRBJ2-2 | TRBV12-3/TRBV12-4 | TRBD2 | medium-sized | TGTGCCAGCAGTTCTCAACTAGCGGATAACACCGGGGAGCTGTTTTTT | CASSSQLADNTGELFF
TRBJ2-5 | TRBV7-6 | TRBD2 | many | TGTGCCAGCACCCACCGGGCGGGAGCGGAGACCCAGTACTTC | CASTHRAGAETQYF
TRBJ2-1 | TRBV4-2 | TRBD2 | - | TGTGCCAGCAGCCAAGATAGTGGGCTAGCGGGGCTCTTC | CASSQDSGLAGLF
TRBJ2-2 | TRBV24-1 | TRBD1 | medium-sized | TGTGCCACCAGTGATCCCGGACAGGGAGGCGGGGAGCTGTTTTTT | CATSDPGQGGGELFF
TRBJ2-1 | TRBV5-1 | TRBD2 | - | TGCGCCAGCAGCTCCGGGCTAGCGGGAGACAATGAGCAGTTCTTC | CASSSGLAGDNEQFF
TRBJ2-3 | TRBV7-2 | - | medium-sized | TGTGCCAGCAGCTTAGGAATCACAGATACGCAGTATTTT | CASSLGITDTQYF
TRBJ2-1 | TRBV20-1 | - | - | TGCAGTGCTAGAGGCGGAAGCTCCTACAATGAGCAGTTCTTC | CSARGGSSYNEQFF
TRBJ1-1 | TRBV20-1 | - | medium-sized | TGCAGTGCCAGGGATGATGTGCGAACTGAAGCTTTCTTT | CSARDDVRTEAFF
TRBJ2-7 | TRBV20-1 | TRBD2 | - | TGCAGTGCTAGTCCCCCAGGCGGGAGGGTCCTCTACGAGCAGTACTTC | CSASPPGGRVLYEQYF
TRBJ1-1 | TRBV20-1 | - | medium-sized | TGCAGTGCCCAGCGACCTCCGAGAGCTTTCTTT | CSAQRPPRAFF
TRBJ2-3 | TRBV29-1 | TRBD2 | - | TGCAGCGTCGCGGGACTACCCCCTGATACGCAGTATTTT | CSVAGLPPDTQYF
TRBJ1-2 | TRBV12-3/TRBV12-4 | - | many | TGTGCCAGCAGTCCGGATTTCCCCTATGGCTACACCTTC | CASSPDFPYGYTF
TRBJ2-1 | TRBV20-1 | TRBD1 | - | TGCAGTGCTAGTCAGGGGGAATACAATGAGCAGTTCTTC | CSASQGEYNEQFF
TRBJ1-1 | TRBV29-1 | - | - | TGCAGCGTTCCTGGAGGGGCGAACACTGAAGCTTTCTTT | CSVPGGANTEAFF
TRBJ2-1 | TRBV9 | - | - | TGTGCCAGCAGCGTAGCGGGATACGATGAGCAGTTCTTC | CASSVAGYDEQFF
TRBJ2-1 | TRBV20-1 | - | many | TGCAGTGCTAGAGATTTTCCGGGACAAAGCTCCTACAATGAGCAGTTCTTC | CSARDFPGQSSYNEQFF
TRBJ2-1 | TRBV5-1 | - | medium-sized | TGCGCCAGCAGCATAGAGGGCCGCGACAATGAGCAGTTCTTC | CASSIEGRDNEQFF
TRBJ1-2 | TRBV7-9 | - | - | TGTGCCAGTAGTCCCGACAGGTACTCTAACCGTGGCTACACCTTC | CASSPDRYSNRGYTF
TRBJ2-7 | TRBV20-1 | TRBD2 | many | TGCAGTGCTAGAGATAAGTACCGAGATATAGCGGGATCCTCCTACGAGCAGTACTTC | CSARDKYRDIAGSSYEQYF
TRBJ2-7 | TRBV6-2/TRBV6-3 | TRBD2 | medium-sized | TGTGCCAGCAGTTACCCCGGGGGAGGGTACGAGCAGTACTTC | CASSYPGGGYEQYF
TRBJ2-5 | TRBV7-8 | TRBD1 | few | TGTGTCAGCAGCTTGGGCGTTGGGACAGGGTTCCAAGAGACCCAGTATTTC | CVSSLGVGTGFQETQYF
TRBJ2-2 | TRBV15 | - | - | TGTGCCACAAGCAGTGGGACCAACGGGAGCACCGGGGAGCTGTTTTTT | CATSSGTNGSTGELFF
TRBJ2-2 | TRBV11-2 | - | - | TGTGCCAGCAGCTTCCTAACCGGGATCTCGAACACCGGGGAGCTGTTTTTT | CASSFLTGISNTGELFF